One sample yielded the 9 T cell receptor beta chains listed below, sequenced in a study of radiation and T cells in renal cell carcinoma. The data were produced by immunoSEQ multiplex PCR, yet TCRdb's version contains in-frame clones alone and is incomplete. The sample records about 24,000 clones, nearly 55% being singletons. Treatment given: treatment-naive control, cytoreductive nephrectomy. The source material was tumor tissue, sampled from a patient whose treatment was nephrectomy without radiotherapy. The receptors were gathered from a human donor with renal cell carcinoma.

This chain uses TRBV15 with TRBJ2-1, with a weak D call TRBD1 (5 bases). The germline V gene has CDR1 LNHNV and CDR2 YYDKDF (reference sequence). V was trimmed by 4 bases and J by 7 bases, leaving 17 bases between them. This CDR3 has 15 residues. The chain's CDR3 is CATSKYRQNKNEQFF. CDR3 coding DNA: TGTGCCACCAGCAAATACAGACAGAATAAGAATGAGCAGTTCTTC.

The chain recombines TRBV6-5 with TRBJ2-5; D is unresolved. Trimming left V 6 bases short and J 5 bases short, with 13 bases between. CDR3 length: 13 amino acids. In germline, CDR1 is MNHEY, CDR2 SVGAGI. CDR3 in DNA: TGTGCCAGCAGCGGAGTGGTGGGGGAGACCCAGTACTTC. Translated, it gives CASSGVVGETQYF.

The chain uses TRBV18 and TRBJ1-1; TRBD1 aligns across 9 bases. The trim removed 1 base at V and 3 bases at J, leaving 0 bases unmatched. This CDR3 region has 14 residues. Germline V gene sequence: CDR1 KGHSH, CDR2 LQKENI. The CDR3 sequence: CASSPRQGDTEAFF. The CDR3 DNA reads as TGTGCCAGCTCACCACGACAGGGGGACACTGAAGCTTTCTTT.

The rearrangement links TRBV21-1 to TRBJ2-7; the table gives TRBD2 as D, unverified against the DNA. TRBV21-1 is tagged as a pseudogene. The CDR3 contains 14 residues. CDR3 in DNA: TGTGCCAGCAGCAAAGTGGGAGGGACTAGCAAGCAGTACTTC. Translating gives CASSKVGGTSKQYF.

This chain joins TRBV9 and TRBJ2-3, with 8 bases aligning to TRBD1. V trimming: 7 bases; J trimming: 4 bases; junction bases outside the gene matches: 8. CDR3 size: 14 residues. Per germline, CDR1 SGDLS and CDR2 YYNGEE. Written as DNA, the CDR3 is TGTGCCAGCCAATCGGGACAGGAGGCAGATACGCAGTATTTT. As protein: CASQSGQEADTQYF.

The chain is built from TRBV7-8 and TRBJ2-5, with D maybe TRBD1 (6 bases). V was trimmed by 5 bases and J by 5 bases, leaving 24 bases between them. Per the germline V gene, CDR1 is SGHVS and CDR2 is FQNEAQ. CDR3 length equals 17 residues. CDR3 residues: CASSEKLSRGSGETQYF. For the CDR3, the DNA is TGTGCCAGCAGCGAAAAGTTAAGTAGGGGGTCCGGCGAGACCCAGTACTTC.

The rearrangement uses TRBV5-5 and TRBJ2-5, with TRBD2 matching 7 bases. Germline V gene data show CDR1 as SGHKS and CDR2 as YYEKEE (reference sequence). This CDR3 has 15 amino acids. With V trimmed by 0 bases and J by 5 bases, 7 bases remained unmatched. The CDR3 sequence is CASSLVTSERETQYF. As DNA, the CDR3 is TGTGCCAGCAGCTTGGTTACTAGCGAACGGGAGACCCAGTACTTC.

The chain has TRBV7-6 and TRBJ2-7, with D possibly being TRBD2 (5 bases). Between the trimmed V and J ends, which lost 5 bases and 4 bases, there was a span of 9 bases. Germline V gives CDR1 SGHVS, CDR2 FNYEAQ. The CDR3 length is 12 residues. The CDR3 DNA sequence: TGTGCCAGCAGCGTCACGGGATACGAGCAGTACTTC. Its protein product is CASSVTGYEQYF.

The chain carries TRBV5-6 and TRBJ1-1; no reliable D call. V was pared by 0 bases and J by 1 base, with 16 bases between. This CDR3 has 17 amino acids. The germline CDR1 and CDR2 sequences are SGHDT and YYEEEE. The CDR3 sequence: CASSLGEVRLANTEAFF. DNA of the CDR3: TGTGCCAGCAGCTTGGGGGAGGTCCGACTTGCGAACACTGAAGCTTTCTTT.